The 21 T cell receptor beta chains given below trace back to one sample, sequenced in a study of blood T cell repertoires in COVID-19. Here immunoSEQ multiplex PCR was the method, and the copy in TCRdb shows in-frame clones only, minus some. The sample holds more than 100,000 clones, 78% seen once. What was sequenced was peripheral blood. Source of these receptors: a man aged 65-85 years with acute or convalescent COVID-19.

This rearrangement joins TRBV7-9 to TRBJ1-4; weak D call: TRBD1 (6 bases). Trimming left V 3 bases short and J 8 bases short, with 13 bases between. The germline gives CDR1 SEHNR, CDR2 FQNEAQ (reference sequence). CDR3 size: 14 residues. The CDR3 region has the DNA TGTGCCAGCAGCTTTACAGGGTCTGGGGAAAAACTGTTTTTT. Protein sequence: CASSFTGSGEKLFF.

V gene TRBV6-1 combines with J gene TRBJ2-7; TRBD2 is a possible D gene (6 bases). Between the trimmed V and J ends, which lost 0 bases and 3 bases, there was a span of 12 bases. Germline assignment: CDR1 MNHNS and CDR2 SASEGT. This CDR3 spans 15 amino acids. The CDR3 DNA reads TGTGCCAGCAGTGAAGCGCGGGGTTCACTCTACGAGCAGTACTTC. This sequence encodes CASSEARGSLYEQYF.

This clone has a handful of counts. V and J are TRBV19 and TRBJ2-7, with D unresolved. CDR3 length: 13 amino acids. V lost 3 bases, J lost 6 bases, and 12 bases lay in between. Germline V gene sequence: CDR1 LNHDA, CDR2 SQIVND (reference sequence). The CDR3 reads CASSIPGIGEQYF. The CDR3, as DNA: TGTGCCAGTAGTATTCCGGGTATCGGCGAGCAGTACTTC.

The CDR3 DNA sequence: TGCGCCAGCAGCCGGGTCTCCTACGAGCAGTACTTC. Its translation: CASSRVSYEQYF. This chain joins TRBV5-1 and TRBJ2-7; D remains unclear. Germline loops: CDR1 SGHRS, CDR2 YFSETQ. The CDR3 is made up of 12 amino acids. The V end was cut by 4 bases, the J end by 0 bases, with 5 bases between.

This clone came up a few times. This chain uses TRBV11-3 with TRBJ1-1, with D tentatively TRBD1 (5 bases). V dropped 1 base and J dropped 9 bases, with 9 bases sitting between them. This CDR3 is 12 amino acids long. From germline, CDR1 is SGHNT and CDR2 YENEEA. This CDR3 reads CASSLVGGKAFF. The DNA for the CDR3 is TGTGCCAGCAGCTTAGTCGGGGGGAAAGCTTTCTTT.

The CDR3 sequence: CATSRRTGYGYTF. As DNA, the CDR3 is TGTGCCACCAGCCGCCGGACAGGCTATGGCTACACCTTC. This chain connects TRBV15 to TRBJ1-2; 7 bases are a match to TRBD1. The CDR3 is made up of 13 amino acids. J lost 4 bases, V lost 5 bases, and 4 bases had no gene match. Germline CDR1 LNHNV, CDR2 YYDKDF (reference sequence).

This clone was observed a handful of times. This chain uses TRBV7-9 with TRBJ1-6; D is unclear. Trimming shortened V by 2 bases and J by 6 bases, and 8 bases separated the two germline ends. The germline gives CDR1 SEHNR, CDR2 FQNEAQ (reference sequence). The CDR3 has 14 residues. The CDR3 sequence: CASSLHMSNSPLHF. DNA for the CDR3: TGTGCCAGCAGCTTACATATGAGTAATTCACCCCTCCACTTT.

V gene TRBV15 combines with J gene TRBJ1-2; TRBD1 matches at 7 bases. CDR3 size: 17 residues. Germline CDR1 LNHNV, CDR2 YYDKDF (reference sequence). Trimming at V came to 5 bases and at J to 1 base, leaving 13 bases not matched to a gene. In nucleotides, the CDR3 is TGTGCCACCAGCCAACCCCCAGGGACAGCCAGTAACTATGGCTACACCTTC. Protein product: CATSQPPGTASNYGYTF. Based on the CDR3 plus reference TRBV15 and TRBJ1-2, the full variable domain is DAMVIQNPRYQVTQFGKPVTLSCSQTLNHNVMYWYQQKSSQAPKLLFHYYDKDFNNEADTPDNFQSRRPNTSFCFLDIRSPGLGDTAMYLCATSQPPGTASNYGYTFGSGTRLTVV.

This clone has only one observation. The rearrangement links TRBV27 to TRBJ1-5; no reliable D call. Germline CDR1 and CDR2: MNHEY and SMNVEV (reference sequence). V was pared by 7 bases and J by 5 bases, with 18 bases between. This CDR3 spans 15 amino acids. The CDR3 coding sequence is TGTGCCAGCACCCCCCATCGAAAGCCCGATCAGCCCCAGCATTTT. Translated, it gives CASTPHRKPDQPQHF.

CDR3 loop: CASSLRDYGYTF. The CDR3 DNA follows: TGTGCCAGCAGTTTACGGGACTATGGCTACACCTTC. V is TRBV12-3 or TRBV12-4 and J is TRBJ1-2; D not resolved. The CDR3 is made up of 12 amino acids. Trimming cost V 2 bases and J 3 bases, with 4 bases left between them.

The rearrangement links TRBV7-2 to TRBJ1-1; TRBD1 agrees at 8 bases. Germline V gene lookup returns CDR1 SGHTA and CDR2 FQGNSA. This CDR3 is built from 12 residues. Trimming took 5 bases from V and 6 from J; bases not matched to a gene: 2. The CDR3 DNA follows: TGTGCCAGCAGCCTACAGGGGGCTGAAGCTTTCTTT. Its protein is CASSLQGAEAFF.

This chain links TRBV27 with TRBJ2-7; D possibly corresponds to TRBD2 (7 bases). The V end was cut by 5 bases, the J end by 2 bases, with 19 bases between. CDR3 size: 16 residues. Germline loops: CDR1 MNHEY, CDR2 SMNVEV (reference sequence). The CDR3, as DNA: TGTGCCAGCAGTGGTAGGGGGGGGACCTGGACCTACGAGCAGTACTTC. This sequence encodes CASSGRGGTWTYEQYF.

The genes are TRBV19 and TRBJ1-2, with D possibly matching TRBD1 (5 bases). Germline CDR1 and CDR2: LNHDA and SQIVND (reference sequence). This CDR3 spans 14 amino acids. Deletions cut 5 bases from V and 2 bases from J, with 12 bases between. CDR3 sequence (DNA): TGTGCCAGTAGTCGGCCAGGGCACAACTATGGCTACACCTTC. It encodes CASSRPGHNYGYTF.

The chain recombines TRBV6-6 with TRBJ1-1; 9 nucleotides agree with TRBD1. V was clipped by 6 bases and J by 5 bases; unmatched bases: 7. Germline V lookup: CDR1 MNHNY, CDR2 SVGAGI (reference sequence). The CDR3 is 14 amino acids. The CDR3 reads CASSQQGAGTEAFF. The CDR3 nucleotides read TGTGCCAGCAGCCAACAGGGGGCTGGGACTGAAGCTTTCTTT.

The chain has TRBV9 and TRBJ1-1; D not resolved. The CDR3 runs 14 residues. V shed 2 bases and J shed 0 bases, with 8 bases lying between them. The germline CDR1 and CDR2 sequences are SGDLS and YYNGEE. CDR3 residues: CASSVAGMNTEAFF. The CDR3 nucleotides read TGTGCCAGCAGCGTCGCAGGAATGAACACTGAAGCTTTCTTT.

This chain connects TRBV20-1 to TRBJ2-2; 10 bases are a match to TRBD2. Germline V gene data show CDR1 as DFQATT and CDR2 as SNEGSKA (reference sequence). Trimming at V came to 3 bases and at J to 3 bases, leaving 4 bases not matched to a gene. The CDR3 is made up of 15 amino acids. DNA for the CDR3: TGCAGTGCTAGTACGGGGACTAGCGACACCGGGGAGCTGTTTTTT. Translation: CSASTGTSDTGELFF.

The chain couples TRBV7-2 to TRBJ1-4; D not certain. The V and J ends lost 1 base and 7 bases respectively, with 13 bases between them. The CDR3 is 15 residues long. Germline CDR1 reads SGHTA; CDR2 reads FQGNSA. CDR3 sequence: CASSLGGRRPEKLFF. The CDR3 coding sequence is TGTGCCAGCAGCTTAGGCGGCCGGCGGCCTGAAAAACTGTTTTTT.

The gene calls are TRBV6-1 and TRBJ1-4, with D hard to call. Germline V gives CDR1 MNHNS, CDR2 SASEGT. V was shortened by 2 bases and J by 15 bases, with 7 bases between the two germline ends. This CDR3 has 10 amino acids. The CDR3 bases are TGTGCCAGCAGTGAACAGGTTATGTTTTTT. Protein: CASSEQVMFF.

The V and J genes are TRBV6-1 and TRBJ1-6; 7 nucleotides agree with TRBD1. Germline CDR1 is MNHNS and CDR2 is SASEGT. The V segment lost 5 bases and the J segment 7 bases; nucleotides outside the gene matches: 8. The CDR3 runs to 15 residues. The CDR3 here is CASSSDRDGNSPLHF. The CDR3 DNA follows: TGTGCCAGCAGTTCAGACAGGGATGGAAATTCACCCCTCCACTTT.

This clone was seen more than once but under ten times. The chain is built from TRBV5-1 and TRBJ1-1; possibly TRBD1 for D (6 bases). This CDR3 has 14 amino acids. Trimming took off 4 bases at V and 0 bases at J, with 10 bases between the two ends. CDR1 is SGHRS, CDR2 YFSETQ, per germline. CDR3 nucleotides: TGCGCCAGCAGCCCAGGACAGATGAACACTGAAGCTTTCTTT. This translates into CASSPGQMNTEAFF.

The V gene is TRBV19, the J gene TRBJ2-1, with D maybe TRBD2 (5 bases). Germline loops: CDR1 LNHDA, CDR2 SQIVND (reference sequence). The CDR3 consists of 13 residues. The V and J ends lost 7 bases and 8 bases respectively, with 15 bases between them. CDR3 sequence: CASMDWATHEQFF. The CDR3 DNA is TGTGCCAGTATGGACTGGGCCACCCATGAGCAGTTCTTC.